This entry lists 28 T cell receptor beta chains sequenced from one sample in a study of persistence of HIV-infected CD4 T cells. Cells were stimulated with overlapping HIV-1 Gag 15-mer peptides. Memory cells lacking CD40L and CD69 with high CD45RO were sorted. Their cognate antigens are unknown. The immunoSEQ assay was version 4, run in survey mode. Clones were sequenced by immunoSEQ multiplex PCR, and TCRdb holds only the in-frame ones, with some missing. The data hold tens of thousands of clones, with 70% to 80% observed a single time. This material consisted of CD4+ T cells sorted from PBMCs after roughly 17-hour stimulation, taken from a patient who received antiretroviral therapy. These TCRs come from an adult man with HIV who was CMV-seropositive.

V usage is TRBV5-1 and J usage is TRBJ2-7; 11 bases line up with TRBD1. The junction had 8 bases not matched to a gene; V was cut back by 4 bases and J by 5 bases. This CDR3 has 15 amino acids. The germline CDR1 and CDR2 sequences are SGHRS and YFSETQ. CDR3 protein: CASSLDRGLTNEQYF. In DNA, the CDR3 is TGCGCCAGCAGCCTGGACAGGGGGCTTACCAACGAGCAGTACTTC.

The chain has TRBV7-2 and TRBJ2-6; 9 bases align to TRBD1. The CDR3 runs 16 residues. CDR1 and CDR2 (germline): SGHTA, FQGNSA. Losses at the gene ends were 5 bases for V and 1 base for J; bases not matched to a gene: 3. The CDR3 loop is CASSTGTGSGANVLTF. For the CDR3, the DNA is TGTGCCAGCAGCACCGGGACAGGGTCTGGGGCCAACGTCCTGACTTTC. Filled out from reference TRBV7-2 and TRBJ2-6, the complete variable domain reads GAGVSQSPSNKVTEKGKDVELRCDPISGHTALYWYRQSLGQGLEFLIYFQGNSAPDKSGLPSDRFSAERTGGSVSTLTIQRTQQEDSAVYLCASSTGTGSGANVLTFGAGSRLTVL.

The V gene is TRBV19, the J gene TRBJ1-2; TRBD1 matches 9 bases. The CDR3 spans 16 residues. Germline values: CDR1 LNHDA, CDR2 SQIVND (reference sequence). V lost 3 bases, J lost 8 bases, and 13 bases stayed unmatched. The chain's CDR3 is CASSIGDRGKFGGYTF. Here the CDR3 DNA reads TGTGCCAGTAGTATCGGTGACAGGGGGAAGTTTGGAGGCTACACCTTC.

The CDR3 reads CASRTPTGLYGYTF. CDR3 in DNA: TGTGCCAGCAGAACGCCGACGGGCCTCTATGGCTACACCTTC. The rearrangement uses TRBV27 and TRBJ1-2, with D hard to call. From germline, CDR1 is MNHEY and CDR2 SMNVEV (reference sequence). V lost 6 bases and J 4 bases, leaving 15 bases between the germline ends. The CDR3 length is 14 residues.

V and J are TRBV6-5 and TRBJ1-2; D is possibly TRBD1 (5 bases). This CDR3 is 14 amino acids long. V lost 5 bases and J 8 bases, leaving 18 bases between the germline ends. Germline assignment: CDR1 MNHEY and CDR2 SVGAGI. The CDR3 coding sequence is TGTGCCAGCAGTAACCCCGCGGGGCGGTCAGGCTACACCTTC. Translation: CASSNPAGRSGYTF.

This clone appeared a few times. This chain connects TRBV18 to TRBJ1-2; possibly TRBD1 for D (6 bases). V was shortened by 2 bases and J by 7 bases, with 20 bases between the two germline ends. This CDR3 contains 16 residues. Germline V gene lookup returns CDR1 KGHSH and CDR2 LQKENI. The chain's CDR3 is CASSPSQTGKEAGYTF. The CDR3 DNA reads TGTGCCAGCTCACCATCGCAAACAGGGAAAGAGGCTGGCTACACCTTC.

The chain joins TRBV7-9 to TRBJ1-2; D unresolved. CDR1 and CDR2 from the germline V gene are SEHNR and FQNEAQ (reference sequence). There are 15 residues in the CDR3. Trimming left V 0 bases short and J 1 base short, with 9 bases between. The CDR3 is CASSLAANSNYGYTF. The CDR3 DNA follows: TGTGCCAGCAGCTTAGCGGCAAACAGTAACTATGGCTACACCTTC.

The chain recombines TRBV20-1 with TRBJ1-3; D is uncertain. Per germline, CDR1 DFQATT and CDR2 SNEGSKA (reference sequence). Trimming took off 6 bases at V and 5 bases at J, with 8 bases between the two ends. The CDR3 has 11 amino acids. CDR3 DNA sequence: TGCAGTGCCAGCGTTAGAAACACCATATATTTT. This translates into CSASVRNTIYF.

This clone was detected a few times. This sample also contains other DNA sequences that code for the same CDR3. This sequence joins TRBV19 and TRBJ2-3; no clear D. V was shortened by 0 bases and J by 5 bases, with 3 bases between the two germline ends. Germline V gives CDR1 LNHDA, CDR2 SQIVND (reference sequence). The CDR3 spans 12 residues. DNA of the CDR3: TGTGCCAGTAGTATAGACCGAGATACGCAGTATTTT. Amino acids: CASSIDRDTQYF.

V gene TRBV12-3 or TRBV12-4 combines with J gene TRBJ1-5; no firm D call. The CDR3 has 12 amino acids. The V end lost 6 bases, the J end lost 1 base, and 4 bases lay between the germline ends. CDR3 nucleotides: TGTGCCAGCAGAGTCAGCAATCAGCCCCAGCATTTT. Translated, it gives CASRVSNQPQHF.

This clone was detected only a few times. This chain uses TRBV6-5 with TRBJ1-2; TRBD1 aligns across 8 bases. Trimming at V came to 6 bases and at J to 8 bases, leaving 5 bases not matched to a gene. The CDR3 contains 12 residues. Germline values: CDR1 MNHEY, CDR2 SVGAGI. DNA for the CDR3: TGTGCCAGCAGGCAGGGGGCGGAGGGCTACACCTTC. Protein sequence: CASRQGAEGYTF.

This rearrangement joins TRBV6-5 to TRBJ2-7; a possible D gene is TRBD1 (6 bases). The CDR3 has 15 amino acids. V lost 6 bases, J lost 1 base, and 16 bases lay in between. CDR1 and CDR2 from the germline V gene are MNHEY and SVGAGI. The CDR3 loop reads CASRMVGQGSYEQYF. The CDR3, as DNA: TGTGCCAGCAGGATGGTAGGGCAGGGGTCCTACGAGCAGTACTTC.

This chain joins TRBV9 and TRBJ2-5, with a tentative D call TRBD1 (6 bases). V was clipped by 0 bases and J by 2 bases, with 17 bases between them. This CDR3 contains 17 residues. Per germline, CDR1 SGDLS and CDR2 YYNGEE. The CDR3 DNA reads TGTGCCAGCAGCGTAGGACCCGAGACAGGCCCGCAAGAGACCCAGTACTTC. The encoded protein is CASSVGPETGPQETQYF.

V and J are TRBV20-1 and TRBJ2-7; the match to TRBD2 covers 8 bases. J gave up 3 bases and V 3 bases, and 4 bases lay outside the gene matches. The CDR3 extends over 13 amino acids. Germline loops: CDR1 DFQATT, CDR2 SNEGSKA (reference sequence). The CDR3 reads CSASRLAGYEQYF. CDR3 nucleotides: TGCAGTGCTAGTCGTCTAGCGGGCTACGAGCAGTACTTC.

The V gene is TRBV7-3, the J gene TRBJ2-1; 14 bases align to TRBD2. This CDR3 region has 14 residues. Germline CDR1 SGHTA, CDR2 FQGTGA. Germline trimming cut 3 bases from V and 12 bases from J; bases unmatched to any gene: 4. The CDR3 DNA reads as TGTGCCAGCAGCTTGGGACTAGCGGGAGAGGTGCAGTTCTTC. It is translated as CASSLGLAGEVQFF. The variable domain in full, completed from reference TRBV7-3 and TRBJ2-1, reads GAGVSQTPSNKVTEKGKYVELRCDPISGHTALYWYRQSLGQGPEFLIYFQGTGAADDSGLPNDRFFAVRPEGSVSTLKIQRTERGDSAVYLCASSLGLAGEVQFFGPGTRLTVL.

V usage is TRBV30 and J usage is TRBJ1-5; D is uncertain. The CDR3 has 15 amino acids. The germline CDR1 and CDR2 sequences are GTSNPN and SVGIG (reference sequence). Trimming removed 0 bases at V and 2 bases at J, with 11 bases between. The CDR3 is CAWSVSWGGNQPQHF. In DNA, the CDR3 is TGTGCCTGGAGTGTCTCTTGGGGAGGCAATCAGCCCCAGCATTTT.

This sequence joins TRBV6-5 and TRBJ2-7, with D hard to call. V lost 8 bases, J lost 2 bases, and 13 bases lay in between. This CDR3 spans 13 amino acids. Germline V gene lookup returns CDR1 MNHEY and CDR2 SVGAGI. DNA of the CDR3: TGTGCCAGCGGCTGGCAGATTACCTACGAGCAGTACTTC. Residues: CASGWQITYEQYF.

This clone appeared once. Relative to the germline gene, one junction end is altered; a read error may explain this. The rearrangement uses TRBV5-1 and TRBJ2-2, with D uncertain. Germline V gene sequence: CDR1 SGHRS, CDR2 YFSETQ. The CDR3 consists of 12 residues. The CDR3 reads CASSLVFGELFF. CDR3 coding DNA: TGCGCCAGCAGTTTGGTATTCGGGGAGCTGTTTTTT.

The gene calls are TRBV3-1 (or the pseudogene TRBV3-2) and TRBJ2-3; D might be TRBD2 (5 bases). CDR3 length equals 15 residues. The V and J ends lost 3 bases and 4 bases respectively, with 14 bases between them. Germline CDR1 is LGHDT and CDR2 is YNNKEL (reference sequence). The CDR3 DNA reads TGTGCCAGCAGCCAGGAGGCGTGGGGATCAGATACGCAGTATTTT. Encoded protein: CASSQEAWGSDTQYF.

This chain links TRBV6-1 with TRBJ2-2; no clear D gene. The ends were cut back, 2 bases at V and 3 bases at J, with 13 bases in the middle. CDR1 is MNHNS and CDR2 is SASEGT in the germline V gene. The CDR3 consists of 16 residues. The CDR3 is CASSELAPGDTGELFF. In DNA, the CDR3 is TGTGCCAGCAGTGAACTTGCACCCGGTGACACCGGGGAGCTGTTTTTT.

A few counts support this clone. The chain employs TRBV6-9 and TRBJ2-7; D gene ambiguous. The CDR3 loop spans 18 amino acids. Germline CDR1 reads MNHGY; CDR2 reads SVAAGI. V was trimmed by 4 bases and J by 4 bases, leaving 26 bases between them. CDR3 bases: TGTGCCAGCAGTTTCCAAGGTAGCTCGTGGACCTCCACATACGAGCAGTACTTC. This codes for CASSFQGSSWTSTYEQYF.

The genes are TRBV5-4 and TRBJ1-2; 7 nucleotides align to TRBD1. In germline, CDR1 is SGHNT, CDR2 YYREEE (reference sequence). The CDR3 is 14 amino acids. V shed 5 bases, J shed 6 bases, and the junction held 10 bases outside the gene matches. For the CDR3, the DNA is TGTGCCAGCAGTTTACCGGGACAGTTAAATGGCTACACCTTC. It encodes CASSLPGQLNGYTF.

This rearrangement joins TRBV6-6 to TRBJ1-5, with TRBD1 matching 9 bases. Germline V gene data show CDR1 as MNHNY and CDR2 as SVGAGI (reference sequence). The CDR3 covers 15 residues. V shed 4 bases, J shed 7 bases, and the junction held 8 bases outside the gene matches. Here the CDR3 DNA reads TGTGCCAGCAGTTCCCCAGGACAGGGGAACCAGCCCCAGCATTTT. Translated, it gives CASSSPGQGNQPQHF.

This chain joins TRBV7-2 and TRBJ1-5; a weak D match, TRBD1 (6 bases). The CDR3 loop spans 15 amino acids. Germline loops: CDR1 SGHTA, CDR2 FQGNSA. V shed 1 base and J shed 1 base, with 8 bases lying between them. Here the CDR3 DNA reads TGTGCCAGCAGCTTAGATCAGGGGAGCAATCAGCCCCAGCATTTT. This translates into CASSLDQGSNQPQHF.

The rearrangement uses TRBV6-5 and TRBJ1-1; D is unclear. Trimming shortened V by 6 bases and J by 10 bases, and 12 bases separated the two germline ends. In germline, CDR1 is MNHEY, CDR2 SVGAGI. This CDR3 region has 11 residues. CDR3 bases: TGTGCCAGCAGGCCCGGACCAAGAGCTTTCTTT. Translation gives CASRPGPRAFF.

V is TRBV30 and J is TRBJ1-2; 9 positions agree with TRBD1. This CDR3 comprises 13 residues. Looked up from germline, CDR1 is GTSNPN and CDR2 is SVGIG (reference sequence). V was pared by 4 bases and J by 8 bases, with 8 bases of the junction left unmatched. The CDR3 sequence: CAWTGQGNKGYTF. In DNA, the CDR3 is TGTGCCTGGACCGGACAGGGGAACAAGGGCTACACCTTC. Full variable domain (remainder filled in from reference TRBV30 and TRBJ1-2): SQTIHQWPATLVQPVGSPLSLECTVEGTSNPNLYWYRQAAGRGLQLLFYSVGIGQISSEVPQNLSASRPQDRQFILSSKKLLLSDSGFYLCAWTGQGNKGYTFGSGTRLTVV.

The V and J genes are TRBV5-1 and TRBJ1-4; D is undetermined. Trimming removed 2 bases at V and 0 bases at J, with 5 bases between. Germline assignment: CDR1 SGHRS and CDR2 YFSETQ. The CDR3 consists of 14 residues. The DNA for the CDR3 is TGCGCCAGCAGCTTAGTCGCAACTAATGAAAAACTGTTTTTT. This translates into CASSLVATNEKLFF. The full variable domain, with the rest looked up from reference TRBV5-1 and TRBJ1-4, is KAGVTQTPRYLIKTRGQQVTLSCSPISGHRSVSWYQQTPGQGLQFLFEYFSETQRNKGNFPGRFSGRQFSNSRSEMNVSTLELGDSALYLCASSLVATNEKLFFGSGTQLSVL.

The chain employs TRBV19 and TRBJ2-7; perhaps TRBD2 as D (5 bases). Between the trimmed V and J ends, which lost 5 bases and 6 bases, there was a span of 20 bases. CDR3 length equals 15 residues. CDR1 and CDR2 (germline): LNHDA, SQIVND (reference sequence). The CDR3 DNA reads TGTGCCAGTAGTCCCCGGACGGACTCCTGGGTCGAGCAGTACTTC. It yields the protein CASSPRTDSWVEQYF.